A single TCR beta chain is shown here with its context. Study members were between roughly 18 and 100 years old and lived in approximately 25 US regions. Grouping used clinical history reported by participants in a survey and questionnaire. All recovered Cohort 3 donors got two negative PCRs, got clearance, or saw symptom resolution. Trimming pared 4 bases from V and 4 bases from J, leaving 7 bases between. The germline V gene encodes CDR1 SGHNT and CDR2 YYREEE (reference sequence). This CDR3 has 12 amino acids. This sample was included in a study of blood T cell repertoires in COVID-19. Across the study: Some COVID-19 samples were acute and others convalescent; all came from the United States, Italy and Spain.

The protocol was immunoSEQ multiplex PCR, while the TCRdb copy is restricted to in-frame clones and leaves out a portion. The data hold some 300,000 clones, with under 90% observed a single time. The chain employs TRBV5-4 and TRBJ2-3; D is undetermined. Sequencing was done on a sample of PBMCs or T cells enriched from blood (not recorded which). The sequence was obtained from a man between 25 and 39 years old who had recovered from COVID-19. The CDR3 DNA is TGTGCCAGCAGCCCCCCGTCAGATACGCAGTATTTT. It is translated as CASSPPSDTQYF.